Below, 25 T cell receptor beta chains from the same sample are listed, as sequenced in a study of T cell changes during pregnancy in multiple sclerosis. Clones were read by immunoSEQ multiplex PCR, and TCRdb kept only the in-frame ones, dropping some. The repertoire holds tens of thousands of clones, with approximately 90% as singletons. The sample was CD4+ T cells from peripheral blood mononuclear cells, taken in the third trimester of pregnancy. These receptors originate from a female donor with multiple sclerosis, enrolled in a pregnancy study.

The V call is TRBV2, the J call TRBJ1-2, with 10 bases identical to TRBD1. The CDR3 extends over 13 amino acids. Unmatched junction bases numbered 4, after V lost 8 bases and J lost 4 bases. Germline CDR1 and CDR2: SNHLY and FYNNEI. The CDR3 loop reads CASSTGGFYGYTF. In nucleotides, the CDR3 is TGTGCCAGCTCGACAGGGGGCTTCTATGGCTACACCTTC.

This chain connects TRBV2 to TRBJ2-5, with a weak D call TRBD2 (5 bases). CDR1 and CDR2 from the germline V gene are SNHLY and FYNNEI. Trimming stripped 0 bases from V and 7 bases from J, with 9 bases between. This CDR3 spans 13 amino acids. The CDR3 DNA reads as TGTGCCAGCAGTGAAGCTCCAGAGGGGACCCAGTACTTC. As protein: CASSEAPEGTQYF.

This chain connects TRBV6-5 to TRBJ1-1; 8 positions match TRBD1. Germline lookup yields CDR1 MNHEY and CDR2 SVGAGI. Trimming removed 2 bases from V and 7 bases from J; junction bases left unmatched: 6. The CDR3 covers 14 residues. In DNA form, the CDR3 reads TGTGCCAGCAGTTACGACCGGGACAGGCGTGAAGCTTTCTTT. Translation gives CASSYDRDRREAFF.

This clone was observed a few times. The chain uses TRBV5-8 and TRBJ2-1; 11 bases align to TRBD2. The CDR3 consists of 15 residues. V shed 3 bases and J 8 bases; nucleotides not matched to a gene: 7. Germline loops: CDR1 SGHTS, CDR2 YDEGEE. CDR3 loop: CASSWLAGGVYEQFF. CDR3 DNA sequence: TGTGCCAGCAGCTGGCTAGCGGGGGGAGTGTATGAGCAGTTCTTC.

The chain carries TRBV5-1 and TRBJ1-3; 8 nucleotides match TRBD1. The CDR3 length is 14 residues. The germline V gene encodes CDR1 SGHRS and CDR2 YFSETQ. V lost 0 bases, J lost 6 bases, and 2 bases stayed unmatched. CDR3 DNA: TGCGCCAGCAGCTTGGGGACAGGGATAAACACCATATATTTT. Protein: CASSLGTGINTIYF.

This chain joins TRBV6-6 and TRBJ2-3; 9 bases map to TRBD2. J was trimmed by 6 bases and V by 7 bases; bases with no gene match: 2. Germline loops: CDR1 MNHNY, CDR2 SVGAGI (reference sequence). The CDR3 sequence is 12 residues long. The CDR3 DNA reads as TGTGCCAGCACCACTAGCGGGGATACGCAGTATTTT. It is translated as CASTTSGDTQYF.

The rearrangement links TRBV7-2 to TRBJ2-1; tentatively, D is TRBD2 (5 bases). Germline-derived CDR1 and CDR2 are SGHTA and FQGNSA. The ends were cut back, 3 bases at V and 10 bases at J, with 16 bases in the middle. This CDR3 is 14 amino acids long. CDR3 loop: CASSFPSPGREQFF. Written as DNA, the CDR3 is TGTGCCAGCAGCTTCCCCTCCCCGGGAAGGGAGCAGTTCTTC.

The chain links TRBV5-1 to TRBJ1-6, with D maybe TRBD1 (6 bases). This CDR3 has 12 residues. The germline V gene has CDR1 SGHRS and CDR2 YFSETQ. Trimming removed 5 bases at V and 6 bases at J, with 6 bases between. This CDR3 reads CASRDSNSPLHF. The DNA for the CDR3 is TGCGCCAGCAGGGACAGTAATTCACCCCTCCACTTT.

By frequency in the sample, this clone is medium-sized. This sequence joins TRBV7-3 and TRBJ1-6; D is possibly TRBD1 (6 bases). Trimming left V 0 bases short and J 7 bases short, with 7 bases between. CDR1 SGHTA and CDR2 FQGTGA come from the germline V gene. This CDR3 comprises 14 residues. The CDR3 sequence is CASSLTGANSPLHF. In DNA form, the CDR3 reads TGTGCCAGCAGCTTAACGGGGGCAAATTCACCCCTCCACTTT.

The CDR3 sequence is CASSLEQGVAKAFF. CDR3 DNA: TGCGCCAGCAGCTTGGAACAGGGTGTGGCCAAAGCTTTCTTT. The chain combines TRBV5-1 with TRBJ1-1; TRBD1 is a possible D gene (6 bases). Germline V CDR1 and CDR2: SGHRS, YFSETQ. Trimming pared 0 bases from V and 9 bases from J, leaving 15 bases between. The CDR3 extends over 14 amino acids.

This rearrangement joins TRBV6-6 to TRBJ1-2; 8 bases fit TRBD1. CDR3 length: 14 amino acids. The germline gives CDR1 MNHNY, CDR2 SVGAGI (reference sequence). V trimming: 8 bases; J trimming: 2 bases; junction bases outside the gene matches: 7. CDR3 residues: CASVMDRVNYGYTF. The CDR3 coding sequence is TGTGCCAGCGTAATGGACAGGGTAAACTATGGCTACACCTTC.

The CDR3 nucleotides read TGTGCCAGCAGTTACCGGGGGGTCGGAGGCTACACCTTC. Its translation: CASSYRGVGGYTF. The J gene is TRBJ1-2, the V gene TRBV6-5; D is perhaps TRBD1 (5 bases). This CDR3 comprises 13 residues. From germline, CDR1 is MNHEY and CDR2 SVGAGI. Trimming took 2 bases from V and 8 from J, leaving 12 bases between them.

In DNA form, the CDR3 reads TGTGCCAGTAGTATAGGCGGGAGATGGAATTCACCCCTCCACTTT. Amino acids: CASSIGGRWNSPLHF. This rearrangement joins TRBV19 to TRBJ1-6; no clear D. This CDR3 comprises 15 residues. V gave up 1 base and J gave up 7 bases, with 11 bases separating them. Germline V gene data show CDR1 as LNHDA and CDR2 as SQIVND (reference sequence).

This clone is a singleton in its sample. The chain carries TRBV20-1 and TRBJ2-7; no clear D gene. Looked up from germline, CDR1 is DFQATT and CDR2 is SNEGSKA (reference sequence). The CDR3 totals 11 residues. V dropped 7 bases and J dropped 4 bases, with 11 bases sitting between them. CDR3 bases: TGCAGTGTAGAGACTTATTACGAGCAGTACTTC. This sequence encodes CSVETYYEQYF.

The chain employs TRBV7-3 and TRBJ2-2, with a possible D match to TRBD1 (6 bases). Germline V CDR1 and CDR2: SGHTA, FQGTGA. The CDR3 consists of 15 residues. The germline V and J ends were trimmed by 1 base and 4 bases, with 10 bases remaining between them. The CDR3 bases are TGTGCCAGCAGCTTAAGTGGGGGCCGCACCGGGGAGCTGTTTTTT. Protein sequence: CASSLSGGRTGELFF.

J is TRBJ2-3 and V is TRBV7-9; weak D call: TRBD1 (7 bases). With 5 bases removed from V and 9 bases from J, the gap between germline ends came to 18 bases. CDR3 length equals 14 residues. CDR1 is SEHNR, CDR2 FQNEAQ, per germline (reference sequence). The DNA of the CDR3 is TGTGCCAGCAGCCCCCCGGAGGGGACAGTAACGCAGTATTTT. As protein: CASSPPEGTVTQYF.

The rearrangement uses TRBV6-6 and TRBJ2-5; 9 bases line up with TRBD1. J lost 4 bases, V lost 7 bases, and 7 bases had no gene match. Germline V gene data show CDR1 as MNHNY and CDR2 as SVGAGI (reference sequence). CDR3 length: 14 amino acids. The CDR3, as DNA: TGTGCCAGCACCCCCGGGACAGGGCGAGAGACCCAGTACTTC. It codes for CASTPGTGRETQYF.

The chain carries TRBV2 and TRBJ2-3; 14 nucleotides line up with TRBD2. The trim removed 6 bases at V and 5 bases at J, leaving 13 bases unmatched. There are 18 residues in the CDR3. CDR1 and CDR2 (germline): SNHLY, FYNNEI. As DNA, the CDR3 is TGTGCCAGCAGACTTAGGACTAGCGGGGGGCTAGGGAGAGATACGCAGTATTTT. Amino acids: CASRLRTSGGLGRDTQYF.

The V gene is TRBV7-2, the J gene TRBJ1-2; D gene ambiguous. CDR1 and CDR2 (germline): SGHTA, FQGNSA. The V end was cut by 6 bases, the J end by 8 bases, with 19 bases between. The CDR3 length is 14 residues. The CDR3 DNA reads as TGTGCCAGCAGACCTAACCCCCTCGGCGGAGGCTACACCTTC. Its translation: CASRPNPLGGGYTF.

V is TRBV5-1 and J is TRBJ1-2; weak D call: TRBD1 (6 bases). Germline V gene sequence: CDR1 SGHRS, CDR2 YFSETQ. The V end lost 4 bases, the J end lost 3 bases, and 13 bases lay between the germline ends. The CDR3 is 14 residues long. CDR3 in DNA: TGCGCCAGCAGCCCGCCCGGGGGGCACTATGGCTACACCTTC. Encoded protein: CASSPPGGHYGYTF.

J is TRBJ1-1 and V is TRBV5-1; TRBD1 might be the D (5 bases). Trimming removed 2 bases from V and 1 base from J, with 12 bases in between. This CDR3 region has 15 residues. Per germline, CDR1 SGHRS and CDR2 YFSETQ. As DNA, the CDR3 is TGCGCCAGCAGCTTCCTAGTGGGGGGGAACACTGAAGCTTTCTTT. It codes for CASSFLVGGNTEAFF.

The chain combines TRBV21-1 with TRBJ2-3; TRBD1, the D gene given by the table, was not confirmed from the DNA. TRBV21-1 is an annotated pseudogene. The CDR3 sequence is 16 residues long. The CDR3 DNA follows: TGTGCCAGCAGCATCCCGCGGGACAGGGTTACAGATACGCAGTATTTT. As protein: CASSIPRDRVTDTQYF.

V is TRBV4-2 and J is TRBJ1-2; D call uncertain. V gave up 1 base and J gave up 3 bases, with 15 bases separating them. The CDR3 extends over 16 amino acids. The germline CDR1 and CDR2 sequences are LGHNA and YNFKEQ. The CDR3 spells CASSQGRATPHYGYTF. The CDR3 region has the DNA TGTGCCAGCAGCCAAGGGAGGGCAACCCCCCACTATGGCTACACCTTC.

The chain has TRBV4-3 and TRBJ1-1; 7 nucleotides match TRBD1. After removal of 0 bases from V and 0 bases from J, the junction contained 10 bases not matched to a gene. Germline V gene sequence: CDR1 LGHNA, CDR2 YSLEER. The CDR3 is made up of 18 amino acids. CDR3 region: CASSQDGPGQQLNTEAFF. In nucleotides, the CDR3 is TGCGCCAGCAGCCAAGATGGTCCGGGACAGCAATTGAACACTGAAGCTTTCTTT.

This clone was recorded once. The J gene is TRBJ2-7, the V gene TRBV7-8; D is ambiguous. Trimming took off 1 base at V and 6 bases at J, with 10 bases between the two ends. Germline V gene data show CDR1 as SGHVS and CDR2 as FQNEAQ. This CDR3 comprises 13 residues. In DNA, the CDR3 is TGTGCCAGCAGCTTAGTCGCCGACACCGAGCAGTACTTC. Protein sequence: CASSLVADTEQYF.